Here is one T cell receptor beta chain with its context. These data come from a study of blood T cell repertoires in COVID-19. Method: immunoSEQ multiplex PCR; TCRdb's copy keeps in-frame clones and lacks some. The table includes about 120,000 clones, 82% detected once. The sequenced sample was peripheral blood. This receptor was taken from a woman aged 70-85 years with acute or convalescent COVID-19.

Written as DNA, the CDR3 is TGTGCCAGCAGTGAAGCGCTTGGGACAGGGGACTACACTGAAGCTTTCTTT. This gives the protein CASSEALGTGDYTEAFF. The V and J genes are TRBV2 and TRBJ1-1; 10 nucleotides line up with TRBD1. Unmatched junction bases numbered 7, after V lost 0 bases and J lost 3 bases. The CDR3 length is 17 residues. CDR1 is SNHLY, CDR2 FYNNEI, per germline.